This T cell receptor beta chain came from a study of T cell responses to AZD1222 COVID-19 vaccine. Broader study findings: Researchers report vaccine-associated CD4 TCRs spanning spike, with dominance at 160-218 and 743-854. Only a handful of AZD1222 recipients tested seropositive at baseline. Females made up more of the donors, who were largely white British, and clonal diversity may have come out too low.

A single count supports this clone. Its antigen is currently unknown. The assay was immunoSEQ multiplex PCR, and TCRdb's table has in-frame clones only and misses some. The sample includes approximately 120,000 clones, around 90% of them seen just once. V was clipped by 2 bases and J by 2 bases, with 13 bases between them. The germline V gene has CDR1 LGHNT and CDR2 FRNRAP. This CDR3 has 15 amino acids. Pooling of second doses given at about 4 or about 12 weeks was done. This receptor was taken from an adult who received the AZD1222 COVID-19 vaccine. This chain connects TRBV12-5 to TRBJ2-7; the D gene could be TRBD1 or TRBD2 (5 bases each). The material was peripheral blood, obtained 28 days after the second AZD1222 dose. The CDR3 here is CASGLNPQGAYEQYF. Here the CDR3 DNA reads TGTGCTAGTGGTTTGAACCCGCAGGGAGCCTACGAGCAGTACTTC.